The sequence of this T cell receptor (beta chain) was determined in a study of OX40 agonist ivuxolimab in advanced cancers. The study's findings and limits: Dose levels from 0.1 to 3.0 mg/kg saw CD4+ and CD8+ blood T cells expand clonally by week 6.

On this clone itself: Antigen unknown.

The table came from immunoSEQ multiplex PCR; TCRdb's copy has only in-frame clones and leaves some out. This table holds under 65,000 clones, approximately 85% found once. This CDR3 is 13 amino acids long. V gave up 4 bases and J gave up 2 bases, with 11 bases separating them. Germline V gene sequence: CDR1 GTSNPN, CDR2 SVGIG (reference sequence). With baseline, cycle 4 day 1, and cycle 7 day 1 as timepoints, blood was sampled. The chain joins TRBV30 to TRBJ1-2; D is unclear. The sample was CD4+ or CD8+ T cells sorted from blood, taken in a trial of the OX40 agonist ivuxolimab. The TCR was taken from an adult with an advanced solid tumor such as melanoma, head and neck, liver or kidney cancer. CDR3 region: CAWKGSQNYGYTF. CDR3 DNA: TGTGCCTGGAAGGGATCACAGAACTATGGCTACACCTTC.